This TCR beta chain emerged from a study of control samples from healthy donors and cancer patients. Germline CDR1 and CDR2: MDHEN and SYDVKM. The CDR3 totals 15 residues. Losses at the gene ends were 3 bases for V and 4 bases for J; bases not matched to a gene: 2. The method was immunoSEQ multiplex PCR; TCRdb's version includes in-frame clones alone and lacks a portion of them. Of 150,000 to 200,000 clones listed, 90% to 95% were seen once; the top ten hold approximately 1.6%. On this clone: Other DNA sequences of this sample code for an identical CDR3.

Sequences were obtained from blood. The chain joins TRBV28 to TRBJ2-6, with TRBD2 identical over 8 bases. This clonotype originated in a woman aged 25 to 39 in good health. DNA of the CDR3: TGTGCCAGCAGTTTCGGGGGGGCGGGGGCCAACGTCCTGACTTTC. It encodes CASSFGGAGANVLTF.